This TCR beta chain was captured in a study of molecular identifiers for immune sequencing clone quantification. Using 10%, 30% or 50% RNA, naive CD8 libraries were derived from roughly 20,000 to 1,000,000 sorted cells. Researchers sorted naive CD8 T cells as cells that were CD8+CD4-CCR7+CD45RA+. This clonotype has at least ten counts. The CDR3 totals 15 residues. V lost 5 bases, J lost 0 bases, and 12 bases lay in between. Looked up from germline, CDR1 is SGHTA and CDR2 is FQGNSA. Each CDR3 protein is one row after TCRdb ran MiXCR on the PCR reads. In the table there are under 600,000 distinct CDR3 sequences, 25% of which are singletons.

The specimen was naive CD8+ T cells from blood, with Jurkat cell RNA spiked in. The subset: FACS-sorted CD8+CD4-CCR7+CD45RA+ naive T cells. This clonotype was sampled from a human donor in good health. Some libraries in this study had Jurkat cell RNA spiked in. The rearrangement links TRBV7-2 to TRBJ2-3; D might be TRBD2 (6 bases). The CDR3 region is CASSPRDSSTDTQYF. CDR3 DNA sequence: TGTGCCAGCAGCCCCCGGGACTCAAGCACAGATACGCAGTATTTT.